This T cell receptor beta chain came from a study of T-cell reconstitution after alpha-beta-depleted transplantation in children. Study observations and caveats: Reportedly, roughly two months post-transplant, alpha-beta T cells arose from several hundred expanded graft clones. T-cell counts and diversity at one year post-transplant came mainly from newly produced T cells. Some patients owed their high day-60 TCRbeta diversity to surviving recipient T cells and thymic progenitors.

This clonotype was seen a handful of times. Its antigen is still unknown. The TCRbeta library incorporated unique molecular identifiers. TCRdb re-analysed the PCR reads in MiXCR, keeping a single row per CDR3 protein. The sample has under 250,000 distinct CDR3 sequences, roughly 18% seen once; the top ten hold 43%. Trimming removed 0 bases at V and 0 bases at J, with 12 bases between. The CDR3 runs 17 residues. CDR1 is SEHNR, CDR2 FQNEAQ, per germline (reference sequence). Sequencing was performed on PBMCs, mostly from graft donor cells, taken 360 days after TCRalphabeta/CD19-depleted stem cell transplant. The chain is built from TRBV7-9 and TRBJ2-4, with D perhaps matching TRBD2 (5 bases). The clonotype originates from a male patient aged 2-15 years who had a stem cell transplant for acute lymphoblastic leukemia, so the T cells may come from the graft donor. CDR3 loop: CASSLAGEKLAKNIQYF. The DNA for the CDR3 is TGTGCCAGCAGCTTAGCGGGAGAGAAGTTAGCCAAAAACATTCAGTACTTC.